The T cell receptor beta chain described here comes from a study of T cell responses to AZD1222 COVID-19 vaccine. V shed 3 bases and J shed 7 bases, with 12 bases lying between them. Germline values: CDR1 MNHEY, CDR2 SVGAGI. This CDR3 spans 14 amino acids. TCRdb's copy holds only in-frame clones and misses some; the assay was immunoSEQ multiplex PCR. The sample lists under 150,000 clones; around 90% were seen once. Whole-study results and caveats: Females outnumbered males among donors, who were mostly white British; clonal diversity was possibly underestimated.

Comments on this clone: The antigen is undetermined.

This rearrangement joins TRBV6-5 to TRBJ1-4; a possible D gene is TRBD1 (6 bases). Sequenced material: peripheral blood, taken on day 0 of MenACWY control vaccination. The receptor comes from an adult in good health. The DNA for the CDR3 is TGTGCCAGCAGTTATCGGGGGCGCGGTGAAAAACTGTTTTTT. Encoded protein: CASSYRGRGEKLFF.